This is a list of T cell receptor beta chains from one sample in a study of CD8+ T cells in alopecia areata. Data came from immunoSEQ multiplex PCR; TCRdb stores just in-frame clones and leaves some out. The sample yields about 190,000 clones, about three fifths seen once. The material sequenced was CD4+ T cells sorted from blood, taken at week 4, from a patient treated with tofacitinib. These receptor sequences come from a human donor with alopecia areata. Both conserved end residues are part of each CDR3. The D gene is left open where the match is weak. Not every row has a clone size; where given, it reads once, few, many or a size class.

DNA | CDR3 | size | D | J | length | V
TGTGCCAGCAGCTTAGGGGGGGTGGCAGGTGGTGGCTACACCTTC | CASSLGGVAGGGYTF | . | . | TRBJ1-2 | 15 | TRBV7-8
TGCAGCGTTGAGGGCAGTAACTATGGCTACACCTTC | CSVEGSNYGYTF | . | . | TRBJ1-2 | 12 | TRBV29-1
TGTGCCAGCAGACTAAACAGGGGGCGCTTCCAAGAGACCCAGTACTTC | CASRLNRGRFQETQYF | once | TRBD1 | TRBJ2-5 | 16 | TRBV28
TGCAGCGTTGTCGGGTCTGGGGCCAACGTCCTGACTTTC | CSVVGSGANVLTF | few | . | TRBJ2-6 | 13 | TRBV29-1
TGTGCCAGCAGCTTAGGGAGCAGGGGGTCCCAAGAGACCCAGTACTTC | CASSLGSRGSQETQYF | . | TRBD1 | TRBJ2-5 | 16 | TRBV7-9
TGCAGCGCCAGGGACAGAAAACAAGAGACCCAGTACTTC | CSARDRKQETQYF | few | TRBD1 | TRBJ2-5 | 13 | TRBV29-1
TGTGCCAGCAGTTCCCCCCGCCCGTCAGGGAACTATGGCTACACCTTC | CASSSPRPSGNYGYTF | . | . | TRBJ1-2 | 16 | TRBV27
TGTGCCTGGAGTGTACTGAGGGGAACGGCCTCTGGGGCCAACGTCCTGACTTTC | CAWSVLRGTASGANVLTF | . | . | TRBJ2-6 | 18 | TRBV30
TGTGCCAGCACCAGAAGCGACGGAAACTCCTACGAGCAGTACTTC | CASTRSDGNSYEQYF | once | . | TRBJ2-7 | 15 | TRBV11-2
TGTGCCAGTGGGGTGGGGATTCACTCCTACGAGCAGTACTTC | CASGVGIHSYEQYF | . | . | TRBJ2-7 | 14 | TRBV7-2
TGTGCCTGGAGTACGGGACTCCCGGGGGTCGGGGAGCTGTTTTTT | CAWSTGLPGVGELFF | . | . | TRBJ2-2 | 15 | TRBV30
TGTGCCAGCAGCCCTGGACCGGCTAGGTCTGAAGCTTTCTTT | CASSPGPARSEAFF | . | . | TRBJ1-1 | 14 | TRBV14
TGCGCCAGCAGCTTCTCAGGGGAGACCCAGTACTTC | CASSFSGETQYF | . | . | TRBJ2-5 | 12 | TRBV5-1
TGTGCCAGCAGAGACGACACTGAAGCTTTCTTT | CASRDDTEAFF | . | . | TRBJ1-1 | 11 | TRBV6-6
TGCAGCGTTGACATGGGACAGGGGGCTACTGAAGCTTTCTTT | CSVDMGQGATEAFF | . | TRBD1 | TRBJ1-1 | 14 | TRBV29-1
TGTGCCAGCAGTCCCCAGGGACCAGCGTTC | CASSPQGPAF | few | . | TRBJ2-7 | 10 | TRBV27
TGCAGCGCTGGCCGGGGTAACACTGAAGCTTTCTTT | CSAGRGNTEAFF | . | . | TRBJ1-1 | 12 | TRBV29-1
TGCGCCCGCCGGGCCACTTTCGATGGAGGAGGCTACACCTTC | CARRATFDGGGYTF | . | . | TRBJ1-2 | 14 | TRBV5-1
TGTGCCAGCAACCCGGGGGGCGATACGCAGTATTTT | CASNPGGDTQYF | . | . | TRBJ2-3 | 12 | TRBV5-6
TGTGCCAGCTCCCCCATCTCCACAGATACGCAGTATTTT | CASSPISTDTQYF | . | . | TRBJ2-3 | 13 | TRBV18
TGCAGCGCAAACAGTCCCCCAGGGGAGACCCAGTACTTC | CSANSPPGETQYF | . | . | TRBJ2-5 | 13 | TRBV29-1
TGTGCCAGCAGGCGGGCAGCAGGGCAGCCCCAGCATTTT | CASRRAAGQPQHF | . | . | TRBJ1-5 | 13 | TRBV27
TGTGCCAGCAGCCATATAGCTAACTATGGCTACACCTTC | CASSHIANYGYTF | . | . | TRBJ1-2 | 13 | TRBV4-2
TGTGCCAGCAGCGTAGTGAAGGGGGCGGAAGGCTACACCTTC | CASSVVKGAEGYTF | few | TRBD1 | TRBJ1-2 | 14 | TRBV9
TGTGCCACCAGCAGAACCAATAAGGGAAGCCGGTTCTTC | CATSRTNKGSRFF | . | . | TRBJ2-1 | 13 | TRBV15
TGCAGCGTTGGGGGGGCGCGAGGTCAGCCCCAGCATTTT | CSVGGARGQPQHF | . | . | TRBJ1-5 | 13 | TRBV29-1
TGTGCCTGGAGCCCTAGAGGGCGGACAATGAACACTGAAGCTTTCTTT | CAWSPRGRTMNTEAFF | . | . | TRBJ1-1 | 16 | TRBV30
TGCGCCAGCAGCTTGGTGAGCCTCCCGGGACAGGGGAACTATGGCTACACCTTC | CASSLVSLPGQGNYGYTF | . | TRBD1 | TRBJ1-2 | 18 | TRBV5-1
TGCAGCGTTACAGTGGGAAACACCATATATTTT | CSVTVGNTIYF | . | . | TRBJ1-3 | 11 | TRBV29-1
TGCAGCGTCCTAGCGGGAGGTTACAATGAGCAGTTCTTC | CSVLAGGYNEQFF | . | TRBD2 | TRBJ2-1 | 13 | TRBV29-1
TGCAGCGTATTGACAGGGTCCGCATTCACCACCGGGGAGCTGTTTTTT | CSVLTGSAFTTGELFF | . | TRBD1 | TRBJ2-2 | 16 | TRBV29-1
TGTGCCAGCAGCCCACAGGACACCCCGGGCGGGGAGCTGTTTTTT | CASSPQDTPGGELFF | . | . | TRBJ2-2 | 15 | TRBV11-2
TGTGCCAGCAGTCCCCCAGGAGCAAGCAATCAGCCCCAGCATTTT | CASSPPGASNQPQHF | . | . | TRBJ1-5 | 15 | TRBV25-1
TGCGCCAGCAGCTTCAAAAACATTCAGTACTTC | CASSFKNIQYF | . | . | TRBJ2-4 | 11 | TRBV5-1
TGCAGCGTTGCCCAGGGGACAGGGAGTAGTCAGCCCCAGCATTTT | CSVAQGTGSSQPQHF | few | TRBD1 | TRBJ1-5 | 15 | TRBV29-1
TGCGCCAGCAGCCAAGAGGTGGGAGGGCCCCTCGAGCAGTACTTC | CASSQEVGGPLEQYF | few | TRBD2 | TRBJ2-7 | 15 | TRBV4-1
TGTGCCAGCTCACCAAGGGTCACCTCAGACCATGAAGCTTTCTTT | CASSPRVTSDHEAFF | . | . | TRBJ1-1 | 15 | TRBV18
TGCAGCGTTGCCCGCAAAGGGGGGCTCGAAGCTTTCTTT | CSVARKGGLEAFF | few | . | TRBJ1-1 | 13 | TRBV29-1
TGCAGCGTTCGCTTCCGGGGCCAGAACACTGAAGCTTTCTTT | CSVRFRGQNTEAFF | . | . | TRBJ1-1 | 14 | TRBV29-1
TGTGCCAGCACCCTAGGACGGGGAGAAGCTGGGGCCAACGTCCTGACTTTC | CASTLGRGEAGANVLTF | once | . | TRBJ2-6 | 17 | TRBV11-2